The rows below give T cell receptor beta chains drawn from one sample of a study of blood T cell repertoires in COVID-19. The repertoire was sequenced with immunoSEQ multiplex PCR; TCRdb's copy has only in-frame clones and lacks some. The repertoire has a few hundred thousand clones, roughly 88% of them found once; the top ten carry 6.9%. The sequenced sample consisted of peripheral blood. The receptor set was obtained from a woman in her twenties or thirties who had recovered from COVID-19. Both conserved end residues are part of each CDR3. Each record gives: V gene, CDR3 protein.

V gene: TRBV4-3
CDR3 protein: CASSQEWIAGGTDTQYF

V gene: TRBV5-6
CDR3 protein: CASAPGGRTDTQYF

V gene: TRBV5-4
CDR3 protein: CASSLEGISSYNEQFF

V gene: TRBV9
CDR3 protein: CAIPRCGDEETQYF

V gene: TRBV5-4
CDR3 protein: CASSLLAGASSHEQFF

V gene: TRBV27
CDR3 protein: CASSSRQGADGYTF

V gene: TRBV30
CDR3 protein: CAYQNRRNTEAFF

V gene: TRBV7-2
CDR3 protein: CASSFAGGYEQYF

V gene: TRBV4-3
CDR3 protein: CASSQELNTGELFF

V gene: TRBV5-1
CDR3 protein: CASSRYQGAAGNTIYF

V gene: TRBV28
CDR3 protein: CASIKQGWDEKLFF

V gene: TRBV29-1
CDR3 protein: CSVDRRFNREGLGYTF

V gene: TRBV28
CDR3 protein: CASSFSRTGHAPNTGELFF

V gene: TRBV3-1/TRBV3-2
CDR3 protein: CASSQADRGDEQFF

V gene: TRBV5-1
CDR3 protein: CASSLRGVLVTGANVLTF

V gene: TRBV28
CDR3 protein: CASSVLRAEQFF

V gene: TRBV15
CDR3 protein: CATSRGFEKTGELFF

V gene: TRBV21-1
CDR3 protein: CASSKADGQGRYNSPLHF

V gene: TRBV30
CDR3 protein: CAWSVFGTGWTYGYTF

V gene: TRBV11-3
CDR3 protein: CASSLALLGSGGSSYNEQFF

V gene: TRBV2
CDR3 protein: CASSPGQANTEAFF

V gene: TRBV19
CDR3 protein: CASSATQGANTGELFF

V gene: TRBV12-3/TRBV12-4
CDR3 protein: CASSLTGETEAFF

V gene: TRBV3-1/TRBV3-2
CDR3 protein: CASSRTGEITDTQYF

V gene: TRBV4-1
CDR3 protein: CASSQDSGHGEAFF

V gene: TRBV2
CDR3 protein: CASSEREQETQYF

V gene: TRBV28
CDR3 protein: CASSEVTGVHEQYF

V gene: TRBV2
CDR3 protein: CASSAEDTQYF

V gene: TRBV12-3/TRBV12-4
CDR3 protein: CASSLRETQYF

V gene: TRBV19
CDR3 protein: CASSAQGGNTIYF

V gene: TRBV29-1
CDR3 protein: CSVSDRGQTGANVLTF

V gene: TRBV4-1
CDR3 protein: CASSPASHRGRIWPGAFF

V gene: TRBV2
CDR3 protein: CASSEGPGYGYTF

V gene: TRBV21-1
CDR3 protein: CASSKGSSGGRDTQYF

V gene: TRBV5-6
CDR3 protein: CASSREVGTGDYNEQFF

V gene: TRBV28
CDR3 protein: CASTRGLYEQYF

V gene: TRBV4-3
CDR3 protein: CASSQDTSGGSSSTDTQYF

V gene: TRBV20-1
CDR3 protein: CSASRRDEKLFF

V gene: TRBV10-3
CDR3 protein: CAISEGERAEQYF

V gene: TRBV5-1
CDR3 protein: CATKETGGTADTQYF

V gene: TRBV6-5
CDR3 protein: CASNSGPTHNEQFF

V gene: TRBV3-1/TRBV3-2
CDR3 protein: CASSQGLDGGVLEQYF

V gene: TRBV28
CDR3 protein: CASSLGLVKYSNQPQHF